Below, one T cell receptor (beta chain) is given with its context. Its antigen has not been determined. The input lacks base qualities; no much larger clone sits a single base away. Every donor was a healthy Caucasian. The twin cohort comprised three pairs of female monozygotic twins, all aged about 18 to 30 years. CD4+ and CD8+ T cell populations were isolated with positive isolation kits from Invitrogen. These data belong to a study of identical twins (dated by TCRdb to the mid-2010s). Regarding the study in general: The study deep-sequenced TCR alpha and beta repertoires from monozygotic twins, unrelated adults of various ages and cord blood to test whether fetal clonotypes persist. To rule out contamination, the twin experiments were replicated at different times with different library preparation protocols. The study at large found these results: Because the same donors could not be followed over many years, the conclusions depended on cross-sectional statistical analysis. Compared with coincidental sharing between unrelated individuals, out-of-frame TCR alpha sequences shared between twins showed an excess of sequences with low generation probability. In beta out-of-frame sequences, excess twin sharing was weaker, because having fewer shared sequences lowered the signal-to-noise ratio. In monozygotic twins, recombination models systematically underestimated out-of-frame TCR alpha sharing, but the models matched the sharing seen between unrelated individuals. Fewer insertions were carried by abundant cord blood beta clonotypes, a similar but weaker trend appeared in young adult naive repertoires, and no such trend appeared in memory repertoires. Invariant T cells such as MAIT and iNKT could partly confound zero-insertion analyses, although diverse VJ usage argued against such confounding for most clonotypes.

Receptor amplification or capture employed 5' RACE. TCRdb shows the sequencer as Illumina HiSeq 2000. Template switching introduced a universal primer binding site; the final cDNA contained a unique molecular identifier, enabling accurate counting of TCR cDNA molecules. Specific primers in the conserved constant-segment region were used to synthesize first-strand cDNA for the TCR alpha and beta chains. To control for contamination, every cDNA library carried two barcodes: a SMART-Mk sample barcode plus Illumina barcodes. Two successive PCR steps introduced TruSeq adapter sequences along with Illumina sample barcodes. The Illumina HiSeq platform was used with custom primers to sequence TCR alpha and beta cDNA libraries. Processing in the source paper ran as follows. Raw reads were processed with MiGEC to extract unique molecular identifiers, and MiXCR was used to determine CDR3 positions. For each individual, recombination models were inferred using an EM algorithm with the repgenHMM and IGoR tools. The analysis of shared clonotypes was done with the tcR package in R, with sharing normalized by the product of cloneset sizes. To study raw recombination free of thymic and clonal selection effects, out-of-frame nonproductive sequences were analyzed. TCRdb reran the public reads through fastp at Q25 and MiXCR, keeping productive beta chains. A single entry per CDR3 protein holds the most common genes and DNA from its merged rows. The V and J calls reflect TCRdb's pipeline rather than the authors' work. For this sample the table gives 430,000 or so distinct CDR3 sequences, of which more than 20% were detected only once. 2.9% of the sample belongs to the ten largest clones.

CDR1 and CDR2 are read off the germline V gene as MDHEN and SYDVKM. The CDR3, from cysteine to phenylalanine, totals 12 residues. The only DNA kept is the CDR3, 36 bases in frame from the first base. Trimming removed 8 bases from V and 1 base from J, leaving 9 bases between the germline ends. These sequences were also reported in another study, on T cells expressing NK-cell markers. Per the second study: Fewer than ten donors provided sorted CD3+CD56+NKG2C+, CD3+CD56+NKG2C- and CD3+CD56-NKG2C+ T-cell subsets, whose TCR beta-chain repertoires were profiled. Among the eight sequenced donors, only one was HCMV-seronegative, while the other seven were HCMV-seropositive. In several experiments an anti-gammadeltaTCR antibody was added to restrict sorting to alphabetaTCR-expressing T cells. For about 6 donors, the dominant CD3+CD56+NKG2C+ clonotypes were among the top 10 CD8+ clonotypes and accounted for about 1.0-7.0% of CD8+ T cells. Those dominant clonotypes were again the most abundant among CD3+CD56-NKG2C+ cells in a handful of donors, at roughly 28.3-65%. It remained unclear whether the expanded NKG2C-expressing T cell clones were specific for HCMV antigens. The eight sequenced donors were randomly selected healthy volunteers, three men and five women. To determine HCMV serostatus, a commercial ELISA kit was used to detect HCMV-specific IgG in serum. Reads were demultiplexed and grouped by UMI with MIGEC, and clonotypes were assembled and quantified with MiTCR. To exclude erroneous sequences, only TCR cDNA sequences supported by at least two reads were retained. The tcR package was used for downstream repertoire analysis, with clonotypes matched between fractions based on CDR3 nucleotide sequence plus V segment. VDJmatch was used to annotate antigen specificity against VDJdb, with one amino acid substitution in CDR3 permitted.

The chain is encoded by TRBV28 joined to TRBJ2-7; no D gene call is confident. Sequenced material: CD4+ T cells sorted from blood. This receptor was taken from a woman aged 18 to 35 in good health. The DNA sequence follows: TGTGCCAGCGAGTCCGGTTCCTACGAGCAGTACTTC. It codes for CASESGSYEQYF.